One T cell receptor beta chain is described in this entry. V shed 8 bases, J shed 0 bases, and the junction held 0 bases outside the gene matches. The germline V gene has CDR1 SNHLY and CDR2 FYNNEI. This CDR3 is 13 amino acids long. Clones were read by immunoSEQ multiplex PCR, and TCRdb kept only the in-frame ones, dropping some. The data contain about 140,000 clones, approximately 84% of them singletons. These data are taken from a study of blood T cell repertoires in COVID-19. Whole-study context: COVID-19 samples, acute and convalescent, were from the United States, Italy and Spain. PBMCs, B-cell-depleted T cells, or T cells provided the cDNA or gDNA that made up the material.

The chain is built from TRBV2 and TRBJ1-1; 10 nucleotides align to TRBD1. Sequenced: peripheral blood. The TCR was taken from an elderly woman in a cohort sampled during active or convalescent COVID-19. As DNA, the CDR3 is TGTGCCAGCGGACAGGGGGTGAACACTGAAGCTTTCTTT. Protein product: CASGQGVNTEAFF.